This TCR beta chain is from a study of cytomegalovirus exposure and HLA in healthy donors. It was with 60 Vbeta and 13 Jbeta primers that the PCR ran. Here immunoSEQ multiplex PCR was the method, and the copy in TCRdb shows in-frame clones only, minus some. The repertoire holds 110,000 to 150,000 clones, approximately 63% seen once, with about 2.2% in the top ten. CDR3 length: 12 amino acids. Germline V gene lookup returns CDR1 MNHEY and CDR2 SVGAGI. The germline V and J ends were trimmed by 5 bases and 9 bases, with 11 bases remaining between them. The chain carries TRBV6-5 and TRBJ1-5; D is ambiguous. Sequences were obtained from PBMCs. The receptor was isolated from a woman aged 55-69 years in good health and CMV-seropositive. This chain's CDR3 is CASSEARGPQHF. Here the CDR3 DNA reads TGTGCCAGCAGTGAGGCCCGCGGGCCCCAGCATTTT.